These 18 T cell receptor beta chains share one sample of origin, sequenced in a study of blood T cells in healthy people across ages. A second PCR of 7 to 11 cycles used a sample-barcoded 5' primer and a J-beta primer mix. TCRdb analysed the 5' RACE reads with MiXCR anew, one entry per CDR3 protein. Found here are around 1,500,000 distinct CDR3 sequences, over 25% of them singletons; the top ten hold around 7.7%. The sample was blood. These receptors came from a woman aged 25 to 39 in good health.

This clonotype came up a few times. This sequence joins TRBV24-1 and TRBJ2-5; D unclear. The length of the CDR3 is 13 residues. Trimming cost V 10 bases and J 0 bases, with 11 bases left between them. Germline loops: CDR1 KGHDR, CDR2 SFDVKD. CDR3 protein: CATRESNQETQYF. CDR3 DNA sequence: TGTGCCACAAGAGAGAGCAACCAAGAGACCCAGTACTTC.

Only a few counts were recorded for this clonotype. The chain has TRBV5-1 and TRBJ2-1; 13 bases are a match to TRBD2. The V and J ends lost 4 bases and 1 base, in that order; junction bases with no gene match: 5. Looked up from germline, CDR1 is SGHRS and CDR2 is YFSETQ. The CDR3 extends over 17 amino acids. CDR3 residues: CASSRRTSGGSYNEQFF. The CDR3 nucleotides read TGCGCCAGCAGCCGCCGGACTAGCGGGGGATCCTACAATGAGCAGTTCTTC.

This clonotype was counted many times. DNA for the CDR3: TGTGCCAGCAGTGAACCGGGAGGGGCCAACGTCCTGACTTTC. Protein sequence: CASSEPGGANVLTF. V gene TRBV25-1 combines with J gene TRBJ2-6; TRBD2 is a possible D gene (5 bases). Trimming took off 2 bases at V and 4 bases at J, with 6 bases between the two ends. This CDR3 is built from 14 residues. CDR1 MGHDK and CDR2 SYGVNS come from the germline V gene.

About this clonotype itself: At one of its ends the junction is not consistent with the germline gene, which may arise from a read error. The V call is TRBV5-1, the J call TRBJ2-4; D is possibly TRBD2 (6 bases). The DNA matches TRBJ2-7 better at its end, which makes the J call doubtful. CDR3 length: 14 residues. CDR1 is SGHRS and CDR2 is YFSETQ in the germline V gene. The CDR3 DNA reads as TGCGCCATCAGCTTGGGTCGGGGGTCCTACGAGCAGTACTTC. Translation: CAISLGRGSYEQYF.

V usage is TRBV3-1 and J usage is TRBJ2-1; no clear D. The CDR3 has 15 amino acids. Germline V gene data show CDR1 as LGHDT and CDR2 as YNNKEL (reference sequence). Trimming shortened V by 1 base and J by 8 bases, and 15 bases separated the two germline ends. CDR3 nucleotide sequence: TGTGCCAGCAGCCAAGGATTGCTAGGAATGTATGAGCAGTTCTTC. Residues: CASSQGLLGMYEQFF.

Of note for this clonotype: The junction does not match germline at one end; this may be a read error. The chain recombines TRBV5-6 with TRBJ2-1; 10 bases align to TRBD2. The germline gives CDR1 SGHDT, CDR2 YYEEEE. This CDR3 is 15 amino acids long. The chain's CDR3 is CASSHPSGRNNEQVF. The CDR3 DNA sequence: TGTGCCAGCAGCCACCCTAGCGGGAGAAACAATGAGCAGGTCTTC.

This clonotype appeared a few times. The V gene is TRBV10-3, the J gene TRBJ1-1; the match to TRBD1 covers 7 bases. V lost 4 bases and J lost 4; bases outside the gene matches: 9. The CDR3 sequence is 15 residues long. Looked up from germline, CDR1 is ENHRY and CDR2 is SYGVKD. This CDR3 is CAISVGGGMATEAFF. DNA for the CDR3: TGTGCCATCAGTGTAGGAGGGGGCATGGCCACTGAAGCTTTCTTT.

V gene TRBV2 combines with J gene TRBJ1-2; weak D call: TRBD1 (5 bases). The length of the CDR3 is 14 residues. V was pared by 7 bases and J by 0 bases, with 12 bases between. The germline CDR1 and CDR2 sequences are SNHLY and FYNNEI. CDR3 region: CASKGDPANYGYTF. The DNA for the CDR3 is TGTGCCAGCAAAGGGGACCCAGCTAACTATGGCTACACCTTC.

At least ten counts were recorded for this clonotype. The V gene is TRBV6-5, the J gene TRBJ2-5, with TRBD2 matching over 8 bases. V trimming: 6 bases; J trimming: 6 bases; junction bases outside the gene matches: 15. This CDR3 is 16 amino acids long. The germline gives CDR1 MNHEY, CDR2 SVGAGI. The CDR3, as DNA: TGTGCCAGCAGACACCTACGGGGGGGCTTCGAAAAGACCCAGTACTTC. It translates to CASRHLRGGFEKTQYF.

The chain recombines TRBV14 with TRBJ2-1; 10 bases map to TRBD2. Germline values: CDR1 SGHDN, CDR2 FVKESK. The CDR3 contains 18 residues. The trim removed 3 bases at V and 8 bases at J, leaving 16 bases unmatched. CDR3 coding DNA: TGTGCCAGCAGCCACTTTGGGGCCGGGACTAGCGTTGCCGATGAGCAGTTCTTC. Its translation is CASSHFGAGTSVADEQFF.

Points on this clonotype: At one of its ends the junction is not consistent with the germline gene, which may arise from a read error. This chain connects TRBV18 to TRBJ1-4; 7 bases agree with TRBD1. Germline V gene lookup returns CDR1 KGHSH and CDR2 LQKENI. The CDR3 runs to 13 residues. CDR3 bases: TGTGCCAGCTCAGCCAGGGGGAGCGAAAAACGGTTTTTT. Its translation is CASSARGSEKRFF.

Only one count was recorded for this clonotype. The rearrangement uses TRBV28 and TRBJ2-1; 10 positions match TRBD2. Germline V gene lookup returns CDR1 MDHEN and CDR2 SYDVKM. The CDR3 is 17 amino acids. J gave up 4 bases and V 4 bases, and 10 bases lay outside the gene matches. CDR3 amino acids: CASSSSGGQVFYNEQFF. CDR3 nucleotide sequence: TGTGCCAGCAGTTCTAGCGGGGGCCAGGTATTTTACAATGAGCAGTTCTTC.

This chain uses TRBV5-1 with TRBJ2-1; D is ambiguous. Trimming stripped 0 bases from V and 4 bases from J, with 14 bases between. The germline gives CDR1 SGHRS, CDR2 YFSETQ. The CDR3 consists of 16 residues. This CDR3 is CASSLASVTAYNEQFF. The CDR3 bases are TGCGCCAGCAGCTTGGCCAGCGTTACGGCTTACAATGAGCAGTTCTTC.

V and J are TRBV7-3 and TRBJ1-6, with D maybe TRBD1 (5 bases). Per germline, CDR1 SGHTA and CDR2 FQGTGA. This CDR3 is 14 amino acids long. The germline V and J ends were trimmed by 2 bases and 7 bases, with 9 bases remaining between them. The CDR3, as DNA: TGTGCCAGCAGCTTAGAGGGGTGGAATTCACCCCTCCACTTT. It encodes CASSLEGWNSPLHF. Full variable domain (rest looked up from reference TRBV7-3 and TRBJ1-6): GAGVSQTPSNKVTEKGKYVELRCDPISGHTALYWYRQSLGQGPEFLIYFQGTGAADDSGLPNDRFFAVRPEGSVSTLKIQRTERGDSAVYLCASSLEGWNSPLHFGNGTRLTVT.

In this sample, this clonotype turned up many times. Written as DNA, the CDR3 is TGTGCCAGCAGTTACTCGAGGGCGGGAGCCTACGAGCAGTACTTC. It codes for CASSYSRAGAYEQYF. V usage is TRBV6-6 and J usage is TRBJ2-7; 7 bases are shared with TRBD2. In germline, CDR1 is MNHNY, CDR2 SVGAGI (reference sequence). This CDR3 has 15 residues. J gave up 2 bases and V 0 bases, and 4 bases lay outside the gene matches.

Details on this clonotype: This clone may be a read error of a much larger clone one base away. This sequence joins TRBV21-1 and TRBJ2-7; the D call TRBD1 from the table was never checked on the DNA. TRBV21-1 is a listed pseudogene. The CDR3 is 13 residues long. The CDR3 is CASGSGAFYEQYF. The DNA for the CDR3 is TGTGCCAGCGGTAGTGGGGCGTTCTACGAGCAGTACTTC.

The CDR3 sequence is CASSLRDREVYGYTF. DNA for the CDR3: TGTGCCAGCAGTTTAAGGGACAGGGAGGTCTATGGCTACACCTTC. This chain uses TRBV12-3 or TRBV12-4 with TRBJ1-2, with 9 bases lining up with TRBD1. V gave up 2 bases and J gave up 4 bases; unmatched junction bases: 5. This CDR3 has 15 amino acids.

This clonotype was seen a few times. This chain joins TRBV20-1 and TRBJ1-5; the D is unclear. V lost 3 bases and J lost 6, with 12 bases in between. From germline, CDR1 is DFQATT and CDR2 SNEGSKA (reference sequence). This CDR3 contains 13 residues. Here the CDR3 reads CSASKGLSQPQHF. The CDR3 nucleotides are TGCAGTGCTAGCAAAGGGTTGAGTCAGCCCCAGCATTTT.